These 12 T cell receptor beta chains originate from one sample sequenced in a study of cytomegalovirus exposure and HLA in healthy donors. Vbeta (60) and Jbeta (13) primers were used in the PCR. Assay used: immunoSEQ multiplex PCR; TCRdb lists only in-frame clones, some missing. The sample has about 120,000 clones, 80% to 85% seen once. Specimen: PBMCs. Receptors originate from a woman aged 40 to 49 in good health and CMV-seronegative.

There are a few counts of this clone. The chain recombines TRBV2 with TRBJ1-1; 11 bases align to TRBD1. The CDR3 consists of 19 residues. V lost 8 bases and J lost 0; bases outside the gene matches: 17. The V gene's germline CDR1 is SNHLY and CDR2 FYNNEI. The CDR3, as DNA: TGTGCCAGCTTCGGGACAGGGGGGCATATGGGCACAATGAACACTGAAGCTTTCTTT. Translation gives CASFGTGGHMGTMNTEAFF.

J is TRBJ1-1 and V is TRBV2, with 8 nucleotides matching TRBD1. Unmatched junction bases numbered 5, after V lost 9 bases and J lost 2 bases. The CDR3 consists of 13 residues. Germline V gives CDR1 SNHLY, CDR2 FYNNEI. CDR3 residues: CARLTGANTEAFF. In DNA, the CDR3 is TGTGCCAGATTGACAGGGGCTAACACTGAAGCTTTCTTT.

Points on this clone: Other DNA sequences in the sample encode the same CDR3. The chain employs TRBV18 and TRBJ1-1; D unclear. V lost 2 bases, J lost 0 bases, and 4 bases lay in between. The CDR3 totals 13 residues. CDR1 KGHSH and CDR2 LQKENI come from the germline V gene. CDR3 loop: CASSPTLNTEAFF. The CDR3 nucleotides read TGTGCCAGCTCACCAACATTGAACACTGAAGCTTTCTTT.

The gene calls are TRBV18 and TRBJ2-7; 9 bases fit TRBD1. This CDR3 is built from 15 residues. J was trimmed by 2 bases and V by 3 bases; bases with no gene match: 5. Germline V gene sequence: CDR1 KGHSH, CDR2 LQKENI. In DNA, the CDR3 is TGTGCCAGCTCACCGGGACAGGGCTATCCCTACGAGCAGTACTTC. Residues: CASSPGQGYPYEQYF.

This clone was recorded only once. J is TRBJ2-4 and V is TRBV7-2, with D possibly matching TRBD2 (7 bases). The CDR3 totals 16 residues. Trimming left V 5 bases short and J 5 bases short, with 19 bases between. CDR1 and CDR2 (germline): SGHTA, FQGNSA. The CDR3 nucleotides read TGTGCCAGCAGCCTTACGTCGGGGGGCGCGGAAAACATTCAGTACTTC. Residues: CASSLTSGGAENIQYF.

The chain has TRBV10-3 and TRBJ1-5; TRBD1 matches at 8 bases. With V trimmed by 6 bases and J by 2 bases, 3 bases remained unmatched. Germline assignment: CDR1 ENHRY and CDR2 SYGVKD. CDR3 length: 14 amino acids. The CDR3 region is CAISPTGGNQPQHF. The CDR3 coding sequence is TGTGCCATCAGCCCGACAGGGGGCAATCAGCCCCAGCATTTT.

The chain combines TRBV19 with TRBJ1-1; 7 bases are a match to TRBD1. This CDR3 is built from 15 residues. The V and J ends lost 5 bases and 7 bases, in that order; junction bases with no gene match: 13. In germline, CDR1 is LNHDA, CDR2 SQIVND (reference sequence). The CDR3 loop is CASSPSPPTGFEAFF. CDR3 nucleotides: TGTGCCAGTAGTCCCTCCCCTCCGACAGGGTTTGAAGCTTTCTTT.

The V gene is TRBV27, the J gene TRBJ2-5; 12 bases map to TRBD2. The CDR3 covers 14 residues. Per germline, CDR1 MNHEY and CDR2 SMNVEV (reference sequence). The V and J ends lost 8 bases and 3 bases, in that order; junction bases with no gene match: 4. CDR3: CASGTSGWKETQYF. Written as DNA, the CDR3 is TGTGCCAGCGGGACTAGCGGGTGGAAAGAGACCCAGTACTTC.

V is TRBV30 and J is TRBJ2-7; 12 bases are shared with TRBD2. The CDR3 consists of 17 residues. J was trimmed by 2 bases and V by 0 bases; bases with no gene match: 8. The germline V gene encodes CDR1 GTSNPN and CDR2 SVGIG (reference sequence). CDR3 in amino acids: CAWSVGRTSGAPYEQYF. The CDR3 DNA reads TGTGCCTGGAGTGTAGGCAGGACTAGCGGGGCTCCCTACGAGCAGTACTTC.

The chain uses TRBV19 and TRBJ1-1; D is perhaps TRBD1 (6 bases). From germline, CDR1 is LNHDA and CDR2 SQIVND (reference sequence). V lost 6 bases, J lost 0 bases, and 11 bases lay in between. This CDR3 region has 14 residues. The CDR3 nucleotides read TGTGCCAGTAGCTTAACAGGGCTGAACACTGAAGCTTTCTTT. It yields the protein CASSLTGLNTEAFF.

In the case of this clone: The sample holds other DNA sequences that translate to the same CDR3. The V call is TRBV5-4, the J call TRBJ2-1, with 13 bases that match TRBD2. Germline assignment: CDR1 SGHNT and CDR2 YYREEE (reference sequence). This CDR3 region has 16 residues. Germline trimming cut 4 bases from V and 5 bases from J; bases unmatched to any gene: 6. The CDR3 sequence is CASSPLGTSGDNEQFF. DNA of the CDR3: TGTGCCAGCAGCCCCCTCGGGACTAGCGGGGACAATGAGCAGTTCTTC.

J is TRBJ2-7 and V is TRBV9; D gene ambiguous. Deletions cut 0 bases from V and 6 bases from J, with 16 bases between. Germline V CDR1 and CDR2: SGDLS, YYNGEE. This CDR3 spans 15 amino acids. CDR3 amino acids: CASSVGLGFSSEQYF. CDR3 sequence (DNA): TGTGCCAGCAGCGTAGGTCTCGGGTTTTCGTCCGAGCAGTACTTC.